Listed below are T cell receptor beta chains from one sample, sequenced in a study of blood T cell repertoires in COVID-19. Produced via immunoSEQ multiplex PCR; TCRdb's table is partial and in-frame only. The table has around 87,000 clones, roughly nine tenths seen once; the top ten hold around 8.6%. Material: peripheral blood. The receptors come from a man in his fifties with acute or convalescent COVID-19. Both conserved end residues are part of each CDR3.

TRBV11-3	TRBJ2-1	CASSQLSGGAEQFF
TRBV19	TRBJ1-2	CASSTGQGGGYTF
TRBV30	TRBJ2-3	CAWSLAGGMTDTQYF
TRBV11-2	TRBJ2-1	CASSLAGSYNEQFF
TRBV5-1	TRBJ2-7	CASSLRLDGYEQYF
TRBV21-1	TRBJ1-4	CASSNEKGRIPTNEKLFF
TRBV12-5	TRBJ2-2	CASGLADRGYPGELFF
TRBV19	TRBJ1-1	CASSILRRTGLSTEAFF
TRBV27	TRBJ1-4	CASSLWGGGEKLFF
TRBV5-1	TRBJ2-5	CASSRSGTSGENQYF
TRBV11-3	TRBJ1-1	CASSLGPSSGTEAFF
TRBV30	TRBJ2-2	CASNQAGELFF
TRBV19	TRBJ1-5	CVRGWVNSNQPQHF
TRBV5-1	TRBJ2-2	CASSISGGPNTGELFF
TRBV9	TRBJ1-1	CASSPGGTVGTWGDAFF
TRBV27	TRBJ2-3	CASSFQTGGTDTQYF
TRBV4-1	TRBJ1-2	CASSQEQGLTNYGYTF
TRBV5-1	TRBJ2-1	CASSPTSGGLNEQFF
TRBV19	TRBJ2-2	CASRSADTGELFF
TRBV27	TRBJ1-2	CASSPGTQGGIGYTF
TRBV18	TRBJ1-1	CASSPNPLGVNTEAFF
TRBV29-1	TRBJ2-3	CSSWESSTDTQYF
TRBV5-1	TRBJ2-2	CASSLTLGELFF
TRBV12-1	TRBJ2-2	CASSFEGHLILFTGELFF
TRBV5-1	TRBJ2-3	CASSLAFRGGTDTQYF
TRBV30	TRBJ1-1	CAWSGRWAPEAFF
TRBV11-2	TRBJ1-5	CASSFSLDQPQHF
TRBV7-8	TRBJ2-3	CASSLGQGLVGTDTQYF
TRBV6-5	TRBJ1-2	CASRPGQVYGYTF
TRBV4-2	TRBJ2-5	CASSQDPGQAAQYF
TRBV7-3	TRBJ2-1	CASSDRGRNEQFF
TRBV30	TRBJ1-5	CAWRKRDRANQPQHF
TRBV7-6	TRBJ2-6	CASSLRDRGSGANVLTF
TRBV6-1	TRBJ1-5	CASSDPGQNQPQHF
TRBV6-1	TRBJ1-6	CASSDLGGDSPLHF
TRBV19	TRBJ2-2	CASSIGRNTGELFF
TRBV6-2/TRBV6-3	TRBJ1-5	CASSLRGNQPQHF
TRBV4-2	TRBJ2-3	CASSQEKRGKEDTQYF
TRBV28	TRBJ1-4	CASSSSRGAGREKLFF
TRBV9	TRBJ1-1	CASSVVTGNTEAFF
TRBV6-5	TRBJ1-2	CASSRRDSYGYTF